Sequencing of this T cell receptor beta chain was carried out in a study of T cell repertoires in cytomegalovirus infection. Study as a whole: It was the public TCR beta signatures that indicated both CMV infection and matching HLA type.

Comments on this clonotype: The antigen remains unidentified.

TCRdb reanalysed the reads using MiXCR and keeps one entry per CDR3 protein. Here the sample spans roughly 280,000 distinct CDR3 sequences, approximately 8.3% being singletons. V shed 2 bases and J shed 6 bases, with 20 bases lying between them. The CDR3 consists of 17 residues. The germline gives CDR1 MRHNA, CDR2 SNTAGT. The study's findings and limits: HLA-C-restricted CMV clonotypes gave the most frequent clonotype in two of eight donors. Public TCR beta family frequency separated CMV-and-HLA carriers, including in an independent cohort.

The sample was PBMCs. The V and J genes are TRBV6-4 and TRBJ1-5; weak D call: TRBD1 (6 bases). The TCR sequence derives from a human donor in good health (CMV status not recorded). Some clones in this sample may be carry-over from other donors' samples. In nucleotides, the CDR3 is TGTGCCAGCAGTGACCGGCCTAGGGGGGCGCGCTGTCAGCCCCAGCATTTT. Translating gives CASSDRPRGARCQPQHF.